This T cell receptor (beta chain) was retrieved from a study of blood T cell repertoires in COVID-19. Produced via immunoSEQ multiplex PCR; TCRdb's table is partial and in-frame only. The table has 250,000 to 300,000 clones, around 90% seen once. The germline V and J ends were trimmed by 2 bases and 8 bases, with 11 bases remaining between them. Germline V CDR1 and CDR2: SGHDT, YYEEEE. The CDR3 has 14 residues. This sequence originates from a woman in her forties with acute COVID-19. The sample consisted of PBMCs or T cells enriched from blood (not recorded which). The chain uses TRBV5-6 and TRBJ1-6; D perhaps matches TRBD1 (6 bases). This CDR3 is CASSFAGVDSPLHF. CDR3 sequence (DNA): TGTGCCAGCAGCTTCGCAGGGGTGGATTCACCCCTCCACTTT.